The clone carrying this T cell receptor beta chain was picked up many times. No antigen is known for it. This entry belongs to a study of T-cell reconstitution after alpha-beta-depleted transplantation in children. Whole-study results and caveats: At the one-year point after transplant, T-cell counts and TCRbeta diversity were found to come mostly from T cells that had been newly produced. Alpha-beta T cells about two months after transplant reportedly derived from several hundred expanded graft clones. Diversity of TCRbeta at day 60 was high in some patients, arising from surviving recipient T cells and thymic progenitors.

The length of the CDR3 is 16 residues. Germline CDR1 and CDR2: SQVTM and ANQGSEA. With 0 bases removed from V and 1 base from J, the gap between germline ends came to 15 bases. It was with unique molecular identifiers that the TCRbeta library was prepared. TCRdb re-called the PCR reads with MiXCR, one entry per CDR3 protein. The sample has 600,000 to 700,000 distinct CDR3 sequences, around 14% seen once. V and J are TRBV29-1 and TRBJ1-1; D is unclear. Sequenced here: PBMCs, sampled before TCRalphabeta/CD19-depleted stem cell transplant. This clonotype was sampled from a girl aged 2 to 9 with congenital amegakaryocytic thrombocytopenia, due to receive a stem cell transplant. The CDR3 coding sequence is TGCAGCGTTGAAGACGCGTCCGACGTTAAGAACACTGAAGCTTTCTTT. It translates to CSVEDASDVKNTEAFF.